The clone carrying this T cell receptor (beta chain) occurred a few times. The target antigen is unknown. Trimming left V 4 bases short and J 7 bases short, with 20 bases between. CDR1 and CDR2 from the germline V gene are SGHRS and YFSETQ. The CDR3 is 15 amino acids. Broader study findings: The TCR gene usage of tumor memory CD4+ T cells clustered together with blood and lymph node memory CD4+ cells and with lymph node naive CD4+ cells. Whole repertoires were not studied in the larger cohort, only one V-J beta rearrangement.

Constant-region reverse primers amplified full-length variable regions, followed by semi-nested Nested Universal Primer A PCR. One entry per CDR3 protein results from TCRdb running MiXCR on the 5' RACE reads. The sample carries approximately 44,000 distinct CDR3 sequences, about 29% recorded once. The memory fraction was CD4+CD45RO+CD25- cells. The chain links TRBV5-1 to TRBJ1-1; perhaps TRBD1 as D (5 bases). This sequence was found in a female donor with breast cancer. The sample taken for sequencing was memory CD4+ T cells sorted from a lymph node. This sample's subset: memory CD4+ T cells, CD4+CD45RO+CD25-. This chain's CDR3 is CASSRDRRGTREAFF. As DNA, the CDR3 is TGCGCCAGCAGCCGGGACCGACGGGGAACACGTGAAGCTTTCTTT.